This T cell receptor (beta chain) was profiled in a study of CD4 T cells in relation to SARS-CoV-2 and coronaviruses. CD4+ T cells from unexposed donors were obtained before the COVID-19 pandemic (2011-2018). The cells were cultured for 10 days before CD4+ T cells were isolated. About 1.9 million PBMCs per well were cultured with around 10 IU/ml IL-2. Sequencing was performed with immunoSEQ multiplex PCR; in TCRdb, only in-frame clones are kept and a portion is missing. Here the sample spans 23,000 or so clones, over 65% being singletons. The sample holds a few counts of this clone. Its antigen remains unknown. Trimming pared 2 bases from V and 3 bases from J, leaving 10 bases between. The CDR3 is 14 amino acids. Germline V gene data show CDR1 as SGHKS and CDR2 as YYEKEE (reference sequence).

The J gene is TRBJ2-3, the V gene TRBV5-5; D is possibly TRBD2 (6 bases). The specimen sequenced was CD4+ T cells from PBMCs, cultured in vitro. The receptor's source is a human donor in good health. As DNA, the CDR3 is TGTGCCAGCAGCTTCGCGGGGAGGACAGATACGCAGTATTTT. Its translation is CASSFAGRTDTQYF.